These T cell receptor beta chains were read from a single sample in a study of T cell responses to AZD1222 COVID-19 vaccine. Profiling relied on immunoSEQ multiplex PCR, and the TCRdb table lists in-frame clones only, not all of them. Of about 130,000 clones listed, 85% are singletons. The starting material was peripheral blood, obtained 28 days after the second AZD1222 dose. These receptors came from an adult who received the AZD1222 COVID-19 vaccine. The CDR3 runs from the conserved cysteine through the conserved F or W. D genes are given only for firm matches. Clone sizes are given selectively: once, few, many, or a class where the clone is expanded.

TRBD2 | - | TRBJ2-3 | TRBV7-6 | TGTGCCAGCAGCCCGAGCGGGAGAAACACAGATACGCAGTATTTT | CASSPSGRNTDTQYF
- | - | TRBJ2-7 | TRBV3-1/TRBV3-2 | TGTGCCAGCAGTAATTTTTGGGGGGAGCAGTACTTC | CASSNFWGEQYF
TRBD1 | - | TRBJ1-6 | TRBV3-1/TRBV3-2 | TGTGCCAGCAGCCAGGAGAACGCGGGACAGAATTCACCCCTCCACTTT | CASSQENAGQNSPLHF
- | - | TRBJ1-5 | TRBV6-2/TRBV6-3 | TGTGCCAGCAGTTCCTACCCACAGCATTGGGGTGTATCCCAGCATTTT | CASSSYPQHWGVSQHF
TRBD2 | - | TRBJ2-5 | TRBV10-3 | TGTGCCATCAGTGACGTGTTGGGGGGGATCCAAGAGACCCAGTACTTC | CAISDVLGGIQETQYF
- | - | TRBJ2-5 | TRBV11-3 | TGTGCCAGCAGCTTAGATTTCGGGTCTAGCCAGACCCAGTACTTC | CASSLDFGSSQTQYF
- | few | TRBJ1-5 | TRBV4-2 | TGTGCCAGCAGCCAAGATAATTCGGACCAGCATTTT | CASSQDNSDQHF
- | - | TRBJ2-1 | TRBV3-1/TRBV3-2 | TGTGCCAGCAGCCAAGATCTCAAGGGGTCAGAGTTCTTC | CASSQDLKGSEFF
TRBD1 | - | TRBJ1-1 | TRBV5-1 | TGCGCCAGCAGCTCGTCGGGACAGGGCTTGAACACTGAAGCTTTCTTT | CASSSSGQGLNTEAFF
- | - | TRBJ2-7 | TRBV30 | TGTGCCTGGAGCGAAAACTACGAGCAGTACTTC | CAWSENYEQYF
- | - | TRBJ1-4 | TRBV5-1 | TGCGCCAGCAGAGACAGATCGAATGAAAAACTGTTTTTT | CASRDRSNEKLFF
TRBD2 | - | TRBJ2-1 | TRBV24-1 | TGTGCCACCAGTAGTTGGGGGGGGGACAATGAGCAGTTCTTC | CATSSWGGDNEQFF
- | - | TRBJ1-1 | TRBV5-6 | TGTGCCAGCAGCTTAGTAAGTTACACTGAAGCTTTCTTT | CASSLVSYTEAFF
- | - | TRBJ1-2 | TRBV7-2 | TGTGCCAGCAGCGTGGGACTCTATGGCTACACCTTC | CASSVGLYGYTF
- | - | TRBJ2-5 | TRBV5-4 | TGTGCCAGCAGCTTGAGGCGGCAAAGGGAGACCCAGTACTTC | CASSLRRQRETQYF
- | - | TRBJ1-3 | TRBV10-1 | TGCGCCAGCAGCGGGACGGACTCTGGAAACACCATATATTTT | CASSGTDSGNTIYF
TRBD1 | - | TRBJ1-3 | TRBV30 | TGTGCCTGGAGTGGAGCGGGACAGAGCTCTGGAAACACCATATATTTT | CAWSGAGQSSGNTIYF
- | - | TRBJ2-7 | TRBV9 | TGTGCCAGCAGCCTAAGCGGAACCTACGAGCAGTACTTC | CASSLSGTYEQYF
TRBD2 | once | TRBJ2-1 | TRBV25-1 | TGTGCCAGCAGACTAAGGTGGACTAGCTCCTACAATGAGCAGTTCTTC | CASRLRWTSSYNEQFF
TRBD2 | - | TRBJ2-3 | TRBV19 | TGTGCCAGTAGTATTACTAGCGGGGTCTCAGATACGCAGTATTTT | CASSITSGVSDTQYF
- | few | TRBJ1-2 | TRBV12-5 | TGTGCTAGTGGTTGCCCCCCCAACAGTTATAACTATGGCTACACCTTC | CASGCPPNSYNYGYTF
- | - | TRBJ1-1 | TRBV30 | TGTGCCTGGATGAGGGGAAACATGAACACTGAAGCTTTCTTT | CAWMRGNMNTEAFF
- | - | TRBJ1-2 | TRBV19 | TGTGCCAGTAACAGTTGGGGCCAGTATGGCTACACCTTC | CASNSWGQYGYTF
TRBD1 | - | TRBJ2-7 | TRBV2 | TGTGCCAGCAGGGGACAGTCGTACGAGCAGTACTTC | CASRGQSYEQYF
- | - | TRBJ2-5 | TRBV12-3/TRBV12-4 | TGTGCCAGCAGTTTGGCGGAGACCCAGTACTTC | CASSLAETQYF
- | once | TRBJ2-7 | TRBV5-1 | TGCGCCAGCAGCTTCGGCTACGAGCAGTACTTC | CASSFGYEQYF
TRBD2 | - | TRBJ2-1 | TRBV20-1 | TGCAGTGCTAGTGTAGCGGGGAACCAGTTCTTC | CSASVAGNQFF
- | - | TRBJ1-2 | TRBV3-1/TRBV3-2 | TGTGCCAGCAGCCATTCTGGGGCGGCCCAGCATGGCTACACCTTC | CASSHSGAAQHGYTF
TRBD1 | - | TRBJ1-6 | TRBV5-1 | TGCGCCAGCCAGCTGGCCGGGACAGGGGGTTCACCCCTCCACTTT | CASQLAGTGGSPLHF
TRBD1 | - | TRBJ1-2 | TRBV7-9 | TGTGCCAGCAGCCCCCGGGGGACAGGTAGCCGCTATGGCTACACCTTC | CASSPRGTGSRYGYTF
- | - | TRBJ1-3 | TRBV30 | TGTGCCTGGAGTAGGCTTGAGAACATTAATGGAAACACCATATATTTT | CAWSRLENINGNTIYF
TRBD1 | - | TRBJ1-4 | TRBV3-1/TRBV3-2 | TGTGCCAGCAGCCGACAGGGTGAAAAACTGTTTTTT | CASSRQGEKLFF
TRBD1 | - | TRBJ2-7 | TRBV5-1 | TGCGCCAGCAGCTTGGACAGGGGGCCAAGCTCCTACGAGCAGTACTTC | CASSLDRGPSSYEQYF
- | once | TRBJ2-5 | TRBV7-9 | TGTGCCAGCAGCTTGGGCGGAGCGACCCAGTACTTC | CASSLGGATQYF
- | - | TRBJ1-2 | TRBV30 | TGTGCCTGGAGTACCAACCCGTCTAACTATGGCTACACCTTC | CAWSTNPSNYGYTF
- | - | TRBJ1-4 | TRBV3-1/TRBV3-2 | TGTGCCAGCAGCCTCACAACTAATGAAAAACTGTTTTTT | CASSLTTNEKLFF
- | - | TRBJ2-1 | TRBV27 | TGTGCCAGCAGAGGAGAGGGGGGGGCGAACAATGAGCAGTTCTTC | CASRGEGGANNEQFF
- | - | TRBJ2-4 | TRBV13 | TGTGCCAGCAACTCCGCGCGGGGGCCATTAGCCAAAAACATTCAGTACTTC | CASNSARGPLAKNIQYF
- | - | TRBJ1-5 | TRBV5-1 | TGCGCCAGCAGCTTGGAGGGGGGCAGGGAGCCCCAGCATTTT | CASSLEGGREPQHF
- | - | TRBJ2-3 | TRBV3-1/TRBV3-2 | TGTGCCAGCAGCCACAGCGCCCCAGATACGCAGTATTTT | CASSHSAPDTQYF
- | - | TRBJ1-2 | TRBV6-5 | TGTGCCAGCAAGACCGGACAGCGGGGCTACACCTTC | CASKTGQRGYTF
- | - | TRBJ1-2 | TRBV3-1/TRBV3-2 | TGTGCCAGCAGCCAAGATGGTCAGGGCCGTGGCTACACCTTC | CASSQDGQGRGYTF
TRBD2 | - | TRBJ2-3 | TRBV7-2 | TGTGCCAGCAGCTCAGGACTAGCGGGGGCAGATACGCAGTATTTT | CASSSGLAGADTQYF
TRBD2 | - | TRBJ2-5 | TRBV3-1/TRBV3-2 | TGTGCCAGCAGCAACTCCCAGCGGGGGGGGCCCATCCAAGAGACCCAGTACTTC | CASSNSQRGGPIQETQYF
TRBD1 | - | TRBJ2-1 | TRBV4-2 | TGTGCCAGCAGCCAAGAGGACAGGGTTCCCTACAATGAGCAGTTCTTC | CASSQEDRVPYNEQFF
- | - | TRBJ2-4 | TRBV28 | TGTGCCAGCAGTTCTGAGGGGGGAGCCAAAAACATTCAGTACTTC | CASSSEGGAKNIQYF
- | - | TRBJ1-1 | TRBV3-1/TRBV3-2 | TGTGCCAGCAGCCTACAGGTTACTACTGAAGCTTTCTTT | CASSLQVTTEAFF